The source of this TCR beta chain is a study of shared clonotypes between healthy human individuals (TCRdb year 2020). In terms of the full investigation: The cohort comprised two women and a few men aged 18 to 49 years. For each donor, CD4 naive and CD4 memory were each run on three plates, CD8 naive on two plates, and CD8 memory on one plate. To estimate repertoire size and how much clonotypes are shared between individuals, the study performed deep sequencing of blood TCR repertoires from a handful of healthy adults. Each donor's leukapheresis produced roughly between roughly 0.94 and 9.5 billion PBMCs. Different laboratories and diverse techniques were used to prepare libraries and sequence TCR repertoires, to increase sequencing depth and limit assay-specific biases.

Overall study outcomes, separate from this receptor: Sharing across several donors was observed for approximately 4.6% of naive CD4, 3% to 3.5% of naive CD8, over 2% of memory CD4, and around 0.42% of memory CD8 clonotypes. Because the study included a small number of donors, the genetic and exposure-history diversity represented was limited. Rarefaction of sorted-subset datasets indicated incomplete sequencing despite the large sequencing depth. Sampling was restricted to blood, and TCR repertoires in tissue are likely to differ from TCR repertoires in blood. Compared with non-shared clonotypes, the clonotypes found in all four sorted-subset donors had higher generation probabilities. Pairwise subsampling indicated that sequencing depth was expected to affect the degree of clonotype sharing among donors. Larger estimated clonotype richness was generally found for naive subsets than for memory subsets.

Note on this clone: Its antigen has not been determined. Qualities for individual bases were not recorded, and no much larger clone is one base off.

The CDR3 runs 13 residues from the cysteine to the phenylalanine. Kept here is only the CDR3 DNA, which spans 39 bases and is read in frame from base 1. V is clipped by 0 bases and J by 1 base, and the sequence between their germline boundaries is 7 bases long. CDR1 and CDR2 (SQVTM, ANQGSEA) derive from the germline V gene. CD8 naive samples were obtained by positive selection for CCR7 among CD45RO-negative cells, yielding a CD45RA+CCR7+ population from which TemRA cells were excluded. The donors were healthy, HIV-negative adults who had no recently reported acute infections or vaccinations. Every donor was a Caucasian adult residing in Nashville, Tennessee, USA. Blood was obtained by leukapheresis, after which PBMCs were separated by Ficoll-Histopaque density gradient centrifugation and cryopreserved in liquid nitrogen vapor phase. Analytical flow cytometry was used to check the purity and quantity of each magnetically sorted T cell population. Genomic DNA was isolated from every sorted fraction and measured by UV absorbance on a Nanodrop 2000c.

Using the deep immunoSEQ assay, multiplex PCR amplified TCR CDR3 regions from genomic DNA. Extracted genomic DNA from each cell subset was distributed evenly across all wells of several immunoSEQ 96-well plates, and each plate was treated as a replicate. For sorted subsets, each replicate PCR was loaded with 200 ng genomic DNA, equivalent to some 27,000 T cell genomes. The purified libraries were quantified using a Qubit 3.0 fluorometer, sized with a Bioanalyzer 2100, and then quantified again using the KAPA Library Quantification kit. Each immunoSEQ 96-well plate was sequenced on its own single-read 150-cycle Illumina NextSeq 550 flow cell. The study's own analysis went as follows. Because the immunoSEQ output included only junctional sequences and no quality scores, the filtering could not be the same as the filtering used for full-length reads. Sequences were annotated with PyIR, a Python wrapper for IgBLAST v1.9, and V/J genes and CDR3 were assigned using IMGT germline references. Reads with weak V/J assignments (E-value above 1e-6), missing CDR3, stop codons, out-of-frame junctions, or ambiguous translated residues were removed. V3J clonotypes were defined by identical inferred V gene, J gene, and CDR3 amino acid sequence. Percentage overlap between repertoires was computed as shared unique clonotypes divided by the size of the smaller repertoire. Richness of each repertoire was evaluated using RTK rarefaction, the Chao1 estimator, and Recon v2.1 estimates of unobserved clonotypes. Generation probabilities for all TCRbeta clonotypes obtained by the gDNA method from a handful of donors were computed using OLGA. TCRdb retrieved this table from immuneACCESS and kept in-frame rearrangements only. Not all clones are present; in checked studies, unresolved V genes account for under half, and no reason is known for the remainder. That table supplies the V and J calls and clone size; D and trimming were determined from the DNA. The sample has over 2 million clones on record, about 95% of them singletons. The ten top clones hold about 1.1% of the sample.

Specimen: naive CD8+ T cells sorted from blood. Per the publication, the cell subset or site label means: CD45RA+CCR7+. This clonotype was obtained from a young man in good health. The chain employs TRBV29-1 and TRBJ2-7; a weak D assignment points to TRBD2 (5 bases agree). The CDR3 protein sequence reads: CSVEDGESYEQYF. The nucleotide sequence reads TGCAGCGTTGAAGATGGGGAGTCCTACGAGCAGTACTTC.